The source of this TCR beta chain is a study of early T cells in non-severe SARS-CoV-2 infection. Germline V CDR1 and CDR2: SGHTA, FQGTGA. This CDR3 region has 13 residues. The germline V and J ends were trimmed by 8 bases and 4 bases, with 13 bases remaining between them. MiXCR was run by TCRdb on the 5' RACE reads, yielding one entry per CDR3 protein. The sample shows about 42,000 distinct CDR3 sequences, approximately 7.1% of them seen only once. This chain joins TRBV7-3 and TRBJ2-3; the D gene is possibly TRBD2 (5 bases). The sample taken for sequencing was whole blood. The receptor comes from an adult who was a healthcare worker with PCR-confirmed SARS-CoV-2 infection or an uninfected control (not recorded which). The CDR3 sequence is CASGESLPDTQYF. CDR3 nucleotides: TGTGCCAGCGGGGAGTCCCTCCCAGATACGCAGTATTTT.